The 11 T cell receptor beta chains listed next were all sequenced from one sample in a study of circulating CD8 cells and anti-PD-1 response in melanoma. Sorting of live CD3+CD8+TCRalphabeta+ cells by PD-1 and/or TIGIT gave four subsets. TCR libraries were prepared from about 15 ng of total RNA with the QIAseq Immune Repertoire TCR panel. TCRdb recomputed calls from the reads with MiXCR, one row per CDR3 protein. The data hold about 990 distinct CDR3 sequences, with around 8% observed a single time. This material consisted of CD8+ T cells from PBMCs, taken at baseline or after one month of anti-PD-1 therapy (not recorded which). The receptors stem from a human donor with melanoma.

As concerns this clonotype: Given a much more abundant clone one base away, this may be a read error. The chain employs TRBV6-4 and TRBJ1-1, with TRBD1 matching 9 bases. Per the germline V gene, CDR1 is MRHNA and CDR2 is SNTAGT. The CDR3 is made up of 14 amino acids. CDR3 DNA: TGTGCCAGCAGTACAGGGGGCGAGAACACTGTAGCTTTCTTT. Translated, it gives CASSTGGENTVAFF.

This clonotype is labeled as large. The CDR3 sequence is CAGGGGLNTGELFF. DNA for the CDR3: TGTGCCGGCGGAGGGGGCCTGAACACCGGGGAGCTGTTTTTT. The chain employs TRBV19 and TRBJ2-2; tentative D call: TRBD1 (7 bases). Between the trimmed V and J ends, which lost 11 bases and 1 base, there was a span of 14 bases. The CDR3 length is 14 residues. CDR1 is LNHDA, CDR2 SQIVND, per germline (reference sequence).

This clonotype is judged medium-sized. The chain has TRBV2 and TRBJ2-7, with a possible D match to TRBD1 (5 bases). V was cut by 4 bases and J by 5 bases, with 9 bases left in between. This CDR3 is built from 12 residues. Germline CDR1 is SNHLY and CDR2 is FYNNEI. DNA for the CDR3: TGTGCCAGCAGTGGTAGGGGCCACGAGCAGTACTTC. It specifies CASSGRGHEQYF.

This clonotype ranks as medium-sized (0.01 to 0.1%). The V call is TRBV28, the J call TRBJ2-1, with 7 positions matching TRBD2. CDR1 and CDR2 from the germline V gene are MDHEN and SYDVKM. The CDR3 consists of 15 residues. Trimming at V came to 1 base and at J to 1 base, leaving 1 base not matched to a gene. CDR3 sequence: CASSLSGGSYNEQFF. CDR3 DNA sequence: TGTGCCAGCAGTTTATCGGGGGGATCCTACAATGAGCAGTTCTTC.

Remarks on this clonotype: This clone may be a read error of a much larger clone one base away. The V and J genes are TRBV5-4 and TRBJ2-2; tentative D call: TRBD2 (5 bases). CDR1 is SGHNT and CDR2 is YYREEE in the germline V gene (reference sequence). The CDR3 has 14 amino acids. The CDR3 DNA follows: TGTGCCAGCAGCTTGGTGGGGAACACCGGGGAGCTGTCTTTT. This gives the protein CASSLVGNTGELSF.

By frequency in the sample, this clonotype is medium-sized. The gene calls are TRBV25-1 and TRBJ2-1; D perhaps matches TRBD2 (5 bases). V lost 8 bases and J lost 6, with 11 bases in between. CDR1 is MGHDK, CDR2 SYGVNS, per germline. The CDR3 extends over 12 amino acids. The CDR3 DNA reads TGTGCCAGCGGACTTAAGGGCAATGAGCAGTTCTTC. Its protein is CASGLKGNEQFF.

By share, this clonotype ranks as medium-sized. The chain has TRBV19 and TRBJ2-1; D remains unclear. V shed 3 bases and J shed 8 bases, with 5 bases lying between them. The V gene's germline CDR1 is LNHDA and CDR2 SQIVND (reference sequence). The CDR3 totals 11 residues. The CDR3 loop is CASSIGDEQFF. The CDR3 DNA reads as TGTGCCAGTAGTATTGGCGATGAGCAGTTCTTC.

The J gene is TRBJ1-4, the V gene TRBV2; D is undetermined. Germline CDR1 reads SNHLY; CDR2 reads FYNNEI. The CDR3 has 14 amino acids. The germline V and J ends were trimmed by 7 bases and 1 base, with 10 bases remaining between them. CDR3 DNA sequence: TGTGCCAGCACCTTACCGCTAACTAATGAAAAACTGTTTTTT. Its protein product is CASTLPLTNEKLFF. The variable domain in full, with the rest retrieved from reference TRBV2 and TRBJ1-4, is EPEVTQTPSHQVTQMGQEVILRCVPISNHLYFYWYRQILGQKVEFLVSFYNNEISEKSEIFDDQFSVERPDGSNFTLKIRSTKLEDSAMYFCASTLPLTNEKLFFGSGTQLSVL.

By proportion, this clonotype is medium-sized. The CDR3 bases are TGCGCCAGCAGCGGAAGCTACGAGCAGTACTTC. As protein: CASSGSYEQYF. The chain couples TRBV5-1 to TRBJ2-7; the D is unclear. From germline, CDR1 is SGHRS and CDR2 YFSETQ. This CDR3 comprises 11 residues. The V end was cut by 4 bases, the J end by 3 bases, with 5 bases between.

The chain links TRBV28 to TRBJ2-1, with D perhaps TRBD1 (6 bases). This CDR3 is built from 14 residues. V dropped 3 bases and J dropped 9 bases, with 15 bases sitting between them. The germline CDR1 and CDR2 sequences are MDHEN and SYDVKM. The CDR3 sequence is CASSFLVLDSEQFF. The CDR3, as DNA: TGTGCCAGCAGTTTTTTGGTATTGGACAGTGAGCAGTTCTTC.

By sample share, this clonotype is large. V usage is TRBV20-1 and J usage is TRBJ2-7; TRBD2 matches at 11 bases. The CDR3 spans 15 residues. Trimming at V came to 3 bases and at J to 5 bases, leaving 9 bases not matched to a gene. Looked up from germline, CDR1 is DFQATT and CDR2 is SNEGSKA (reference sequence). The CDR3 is CSASETSGGPNEQYF. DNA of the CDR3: TGCAGTGCTAGCGAAACTAGCGGGGGCCCCAACGAGCAGTACTTC.